The 10 T cell receptor beta chains below were found in one sample sequenced in a study of T cell clonality in common variable immunodeficiency. The data were produced by immunoSEQ multiplex PCR, yet TCRdb's version contains in-frame clones alone and is incomplete. The specimen has under 45,000 clones, none found just once. Sequenced material: peripheral blood mononuclear cells. These receptors were taken from a person aged 18 to 75 in good health.

This clone was seen at least ten times. The sequence runs out 3 residues before the end of the CDR3; the remainder is reconstructed from the germline J gene. J is TRBJ2-7 and V is TRBV5-4; maybe TRBD2 (5 bases). The CDR3 sequence is 14 residues long. The germline gives CDR1 SGHNT, CDR2 YYREEE (reference sequence). V lost 0 bases, J lost 4 bases, and 11 bases lay in between. CDR3 DNA, as far as it was read: TGTGCCAGCAGCTTGGGACGGGGATCATACGAG. The encoded protein is CASSLGRGSYE. In full, the CDR3 reads CASSLGRGSYEQYF.

There are many counts of this clone. The read halts 3 residues ahead of the CDR3 end, with the missing end drawn from the germline J gene. The chain uses TRBV10-3 and TRBJ1-1, with D maybe TRBD1 (5 bases). The CDR3 runs to 15 residues. Per germline, CDR1 ENHRY and CDR2 SYGVKD. V lost 5 bases to trimming and J lost 0 bases, with 13 bases between them. CDR3 bases read: TGTGCCATCAGTAACCCGGGACTGATGAACACTGAA. The encoded protein is CAISNPGLMNTE. The CDR3 in its entirety is CAISNPGLMNTEAFF.

In its sample, this clone was seen a few times. The read terminates 3 residues before the CDR3 end, so the remaining end is supplied by the germline J gene. This rearrangement joins TRBV19 to TRBJ1-2; a weak D match, TRBD1 (6 bases). Germline V gene lookup returns CDR1 LNHDA and CDR2 SQIVND (reference sequence). The CDR3 consists of 15 residues. Incomplete CDR3 DNA: TGTGCCAGTAGTTCCACAGCGGGGGCGGCCAATGAC. Protein sequence: CASSSTAGAAND. The full CDR3 sequence reads CASSSTAGAANDYTF.

Comment on this clone: The CDR3 end is not reached by the read, which stops 3 residues before it; the germline J gene fills it in. V is TRBV7-3 and J is TRBJ2-7; 12 bases are shared with TRBD1. The CDR3 has 15 residues. Germline CDR1 and CDR2: SGHTA and FQGTGA. V shed 5 bases, J shed 2 bases, and the junction held 4 bases outside the gene matches. The CDR3 DNA, read in part, is TGTGCCAGCAGCCCGGGGACAGGGGGCCCCTACGAG. Protein product: CASSPGTGGPYE. The full CDR3 sequence reads CASSPGTGGPYEQYF. The variable domain in full, with the rest retrieved from reference TRBV7-3 and TRBJ2-7, is GAGVSQTPSNKVTEKGKYVELRCDPISGHTALYWYRQSLGQGPEFLIYFQGTGAADDSGLPNDRFFAVRPEGSVSTLKIQRTERGDSAVYLCASSPGTGGPYEQYFGPGTRLTVT.

This clone was seen ten or more times. The CDR3 end lies 3 residues beyond the end of the read and is filled in from the germline J gene. The chain carries TRBV4-1 and TRBJ2-3, with D perhaps TRBD1 (7 bases). The CDR3 contains 16 residues. Germline V gene sequence: CDR1 MGHRA, CDR2 YSYEKL. V was shortened by 4 bases and J by 2 bases, with 16 bases between the two germline ends. The CDR3 region is CASSLFDRDFTDTQYF. The DNA read from the CDR3 is TGCGCCAGCAGCCTGTTTGACAGGGACTTCACAGATACG.

This clone was recorded many times. The read terminates 3 residues ahead of where the CDR3 ends, so the germline J gene completes it. The V call is TRBV29-1, the J call TRBJ2-7; a possible D gene is TRBD1 (6 bases). Trimming shortened V by 4 bases and J by 5 bases, and 12 bases separated the two germline ends. This CDR3 has 12 amino acids. Germline assignment: CDR1 SQVTM and CDR2 ANQGSEA. The CDR3 sequence is CSVVVQGDEQYF. CDR3 DNA, as far as it was read: TGCAGCGTTGTAGTACAGGGAGACGAG.

This clone has at least ten counts. Coverage ceases 3 residues before the CDR3 finishes, and the germline J gene fills in the end. This sequence joins TRBV5-1 and TRBJ2-2; 12 nucleotides match TRBD2. The germline CDR1 and CDR2 sequences are SGHRS and YFSETQ. This CDR3 has 17 amino acids. J was trimmed by 0 bases and V by 4 bases; bases with no gene match: 4. The part of the CDR3 DNA that was read is TGCGCCAGCAGCCCAGGACTAGCGGGGACGAACACCGGGGAG. This translates into CASSPGLAGTNTGE. The full CDR3 reads CASSPGLAGTNTGELFF. The complete variable domain, with remaining parts taken from reference TRBV5-1 and TRBJ2-2, reads KAGVTQTPRYLIKTRGQQVTLSCSPISGHRSVSWYQQTPGQGLQFLFEYFSETQRNKGNFPGRFSGRQFSNSRSEMNVSTLELGDSALYLCASSPGLAGTNTGELFFGEGSRLTVL.

This clone was seen repeatedly, ten times or more. The read ends 3 residues shy of where the CDR3 ends; the end is completed using the germline J gene. The chain couples TRBV18 to TRBJ2-1, with D tentatively TRBD1 (5 bases). The CDR3 covers 15 residues. The ends were cut back, 3 bases at V and 0 bases at J, with 9 bases in the middle. The germline V gene has CDR1 KGHSH and CDR2 LQKENI. CDR3 protein: CASSPGQNSYNEQFF. The covered CDR3 bases are TGTGCCAGCTCACCGGGGCAGAACTCCTACAATGAG.

This clone was found many times. The observed sequence ends 3 residues before the CDR3 terminus, with the missing tail filled in from the germline J gene. The chain employs TRBV19 and TRBJ2-3, with 9 bases identical to TRBD1. CDR3 length: 14 amino acids. The junction had 5 bases not matched to a gene; V was cut back by 6 bases and J by 4 bases. The germline V gene encodes CDR1 LNHDA and CDR2 SQIVND (reference sequence). CDR3 amino acids: CASRANRGPDTQYF. CDR3 DNA (partial): TGTGCCAGTAGAGCCAACAGGGGGCCAGATACG.

This clone has a count of ten or more. The read halts 3 residues ahead of the CDR3 end, with the missing end drawn from the germline J gene. The V call is TRBV4-1, the J call TRBJ1-2, with D possibly being TRBD1 (5 bases). This CDR3 is 15 amino acids long. The V and J ends lost 0 bases and 0 bases respectively, with 8 bases between them. Looked up from germline, CDR1 is MGHRA and CDR2 is YSYEKL. The CDR3 region is CASSQEAGTNYGYTF. The part of the CDR3 DNA that was read is TGCGCCAGCAGCCAAGAAGCAGGGACTAACTATGGC.